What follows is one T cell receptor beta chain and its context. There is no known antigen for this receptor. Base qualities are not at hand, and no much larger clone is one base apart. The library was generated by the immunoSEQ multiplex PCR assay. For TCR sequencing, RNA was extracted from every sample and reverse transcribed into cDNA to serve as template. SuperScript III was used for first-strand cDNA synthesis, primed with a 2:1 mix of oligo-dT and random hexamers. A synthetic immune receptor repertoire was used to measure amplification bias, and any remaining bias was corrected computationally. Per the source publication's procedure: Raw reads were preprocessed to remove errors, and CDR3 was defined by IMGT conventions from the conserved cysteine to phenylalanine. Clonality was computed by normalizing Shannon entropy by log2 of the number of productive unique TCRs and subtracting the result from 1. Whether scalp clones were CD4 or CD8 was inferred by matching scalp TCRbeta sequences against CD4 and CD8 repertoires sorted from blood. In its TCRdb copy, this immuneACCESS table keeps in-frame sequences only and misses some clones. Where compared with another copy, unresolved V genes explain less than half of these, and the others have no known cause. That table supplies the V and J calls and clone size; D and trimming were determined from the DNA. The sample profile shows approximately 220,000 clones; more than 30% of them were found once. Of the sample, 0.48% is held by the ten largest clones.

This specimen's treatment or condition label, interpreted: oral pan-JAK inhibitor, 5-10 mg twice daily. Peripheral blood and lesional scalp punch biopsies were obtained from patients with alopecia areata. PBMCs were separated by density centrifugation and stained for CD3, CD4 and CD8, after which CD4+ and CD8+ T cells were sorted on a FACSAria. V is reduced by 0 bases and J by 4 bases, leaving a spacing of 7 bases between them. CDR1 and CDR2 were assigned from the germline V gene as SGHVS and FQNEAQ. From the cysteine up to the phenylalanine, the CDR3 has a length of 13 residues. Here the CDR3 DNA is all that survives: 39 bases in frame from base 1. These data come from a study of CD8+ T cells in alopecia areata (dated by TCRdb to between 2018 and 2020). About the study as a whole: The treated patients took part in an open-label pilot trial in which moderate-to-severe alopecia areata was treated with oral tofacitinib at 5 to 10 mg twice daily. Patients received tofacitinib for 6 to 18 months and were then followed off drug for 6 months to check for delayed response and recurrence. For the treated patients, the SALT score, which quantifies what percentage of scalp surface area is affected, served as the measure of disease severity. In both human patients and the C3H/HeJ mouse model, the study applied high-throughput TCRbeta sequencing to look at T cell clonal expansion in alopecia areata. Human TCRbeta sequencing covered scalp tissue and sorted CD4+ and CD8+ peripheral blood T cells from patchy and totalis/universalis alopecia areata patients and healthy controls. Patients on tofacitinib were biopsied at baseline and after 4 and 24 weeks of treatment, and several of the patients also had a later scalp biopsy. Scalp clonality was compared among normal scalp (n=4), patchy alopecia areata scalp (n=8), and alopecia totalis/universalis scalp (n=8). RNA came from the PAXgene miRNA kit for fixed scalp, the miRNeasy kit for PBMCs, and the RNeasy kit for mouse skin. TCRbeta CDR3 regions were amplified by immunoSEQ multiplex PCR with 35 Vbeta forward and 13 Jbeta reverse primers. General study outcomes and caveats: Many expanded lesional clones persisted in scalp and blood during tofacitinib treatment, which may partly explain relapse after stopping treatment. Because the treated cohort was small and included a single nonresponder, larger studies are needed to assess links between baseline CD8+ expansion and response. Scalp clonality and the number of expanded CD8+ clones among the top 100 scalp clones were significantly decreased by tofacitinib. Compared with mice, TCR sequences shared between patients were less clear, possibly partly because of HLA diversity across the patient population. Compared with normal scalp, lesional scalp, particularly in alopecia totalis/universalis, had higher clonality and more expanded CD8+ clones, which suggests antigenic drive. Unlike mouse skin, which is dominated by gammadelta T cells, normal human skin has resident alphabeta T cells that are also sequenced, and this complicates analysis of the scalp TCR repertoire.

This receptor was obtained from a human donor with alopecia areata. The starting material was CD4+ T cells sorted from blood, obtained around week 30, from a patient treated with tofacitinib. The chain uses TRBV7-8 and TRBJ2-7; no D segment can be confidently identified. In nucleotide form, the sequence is TGTGCCAGCAGCTTAGCACAGTCTTACGAGCAGTACTTC. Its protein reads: CASSLAQSYEQYF.